The 27 T cell receptor beta chains below come from one sample, sequenced in a study of control samples from healthy donors and cancer patients. Repertoires were generated with immunoSEQ multiplex PCR, while TCRdb's copy carries only in-frame clones and drops some. The table lists some 140,000 clones, 75% to 90% of them singletons. Sequenced: blood. The receptors here all came from a woman in her 30s in good health.

The CDR3 protein is CASSLFAPTGTGVNGELFF. The DNA for the CDR3 is TGCGCCAGCAGCTTGTTCGCCCCTACCGGGACAGGGGTAAACGGGGAGCTGTTTTTT. V is TRBV5-1 and J is TRBJ2-2; 10 bases are a match to TRBD1. Germline V gene data show CDR1 as SGHRS and CDR2 as YFSETQ. Trimming at V came to 1 base and at J to 7 bases, leaving 16 bases not matched to a gene. This CDR3 is 19 amino acids long.

The rearrangement uses TRBV6-1 and TRBJ2-6; D is ambiguous. CDR3 length: 15 amino acids. The ends were cut back, 2 bases at V and 2 bases at J, with 7 bases in the middle. Germline values: CDR1 MNHNS, CDR2 SASEGT. The CDR3 is CASSELGAGANVLTF. In nucleotides, the CDR3 is TGTGCCAGCAGTGAACTTGGCGCTGGGGCCAACGTCCTGACTTTC.

The V and J genes are TRBV5-1 and TRBJ2-7, with D perhaps TRBD2 (5 bases). V was clipped by 0 bases and J by 2 bases, with 9 bases between them. CDR3 length: 14 amino acids. Germline loops: CDR1 SGHRS, CDR2 YFSETQ. The CDR3 sequence: CASSLAAEAYEQYF. CDR3 bases: TGCGCCAGCAGCTTGGCTGCGGAGGCCTACGAGCAGTACTTC.

V gene TRBV18 combines with J gene TRBJ1-5; TRBD1 matches 7 bases. This CDR3 has 15 amino acids. Trimming removed 3 bases from V and 7 bases from J; junction bases left unmatched: 9. CDR1 KGHSH and CDR2 LQKENI come from the germline V gene. The CDR3, as DNA: TGTGCCAGCTCACCTACAGGGGATCAAATCCAGCCCCAGCATTTT. Encoded protein: CASSPTGDQIQPQHF.

This chain connects TRBV28 to TRBJ2-1; 7 bases are shared with TRBD1. The germline CDR1 and CDR2 sequences are MDHEN and SYDVKM. The CDR3 extends over 14 amino acids. The trim removed 6 bases at V and 9 bases at J, leaving 11 bases unmatched. CDR3 coding DNA: TGTGCCAGCAGGTCGGGGACAGAGACGAGTGAGCAGTTCTTC. Residues: CASRSGTETSEQFF.

In nucleotides, the CDR3 is TGTGCCAGCAGCCGAACCCGGGACTTCTACAATGAGCAGTTCTTC. This sequence encodes CASSRTRDFYNEQFF. The chain links TRBV11-3 to TRBJ2-1, with D possibly matching TRBD2 (6 bases). This CDR3 is built from 15 residues. Trimming took 5 bases from V and 3 from J, leaving 14 bases between them. Germline V gene lookup returns CDR1 SGHNT and CDR2 YENEEA.

The V gene is TRBV30, the J gene TRBJ2-2; no clear D gene. Trimming shortened V by 8 bases and J by 0 bases, and 10 bases separated the two germline ends. The CDR3 has 13 amino acids. Germline assignment: CDR1 GTSNPN and CDR2 SVGIG (reference sequence). CDR3 nucleotide sequence: TGTGCCGTTCTTAAGACGAACACCGGGGAGCTGTTTTTT. It specifies CAVLKTNTGELFF.

V gene TRBV7-6 combines with J gene TRBJ2-4; D possibly corresponds to TRBD1 (5 bases). The CDR3 has 16 residues. V gave up 2 bases and J gave up 2 bases, with 13 bases separating them. Germline V gene data show CDR1 as SGHVS and CDR2 as FNYEAQ. The chain's CDR3 is CASSLFPRETKNIQYF. The CDR3 DNA sequence: TGTGCCAGCAGCTTATTCCCCAGGGAAACCAAAAACATTCAGTACTTC.

The J gene is TRBJ2-1, the V gene TRBV19, with D unresolved. CDR3 length equals 15 residues. Between the trimmed V and J ends, which lost 5 bases and 4 bases, there was a span of 15 bases. Germline V gene sequence: CDR1 LNHDA, CDR2 SQIVND (reference sequence). The CDR3 sequence: CASSLPTAEYNEQFF. CDR3 nucleotide sequence: TGTGCCAGTAGTTTGCCGACGGCAGAATACAATGAGCAGTTCTTC. Looking up the rest from reference TRBV19 and TRBJ2-1 gives the full variable domain: DGGITQSPKYLFRKEGQNVTLSCEQNLNHDAMYWYRQDPGQGLRLIYYSQIVNDFQKGDIAEGYSVSREKKESFPLTVTSAQKNPTAFYLCASSLPTAEYNEQFFGPGTRLTVL.

The rearrangement links TRBV27 to TRBJ1-5; D gene ambiguous. CDR3 length: 13 amino acids. Between the trimmed V and J ends, which lost 0 bases and 4 bases, there was a span of 4 bases. CDR1 is MNHEY, CDR2 SMNVEV, per germline (reference sequence). The DNA for the CDR3 is TGTGCCAGCAGTTTATCAGGGAATCAGCCCCAGCATTTT. This sequence encodes CASSLSGNQPQHF.

V usage is TRBV20-1 and J usage is TRBJ1-2; D gene ambiguous. The length of the CDR3 is 11 residues. Germline V lookup: CDR1 DFQATT, CDR2 SNEGSKA (reference sequence). Trimming left V 3 bases short and J 8 bases short, with 10 bases between. CDR3 in amino acids: CSARKQKGYTF. The CDR3 coding sequence is TGCAGTGCTAGGAAACAGAAAGGCTACACCTTC.

The CDR3 here is CASRADMNTEAFF. The CDR3 bases are TGTGCCAGCAGGGCGGACATGAACACTGAAGCTTTCTTT. V is TRBV6-5 and J is TRBJ1-1; D perhaps matches TRBD1 (5 bases). Trimming left V 6 bases short and J 0 bases short, with 8 bases between. Germline values: CDR1 MNHEY, CDR2 SVGAGI. This CDR3 is 13 amino acids long.

V and J are TRBV5-5 and TRBJ1-1, with unresolved D. The germline CDR1 and CDR2 sequences are SGHKS and YYEKEE (reference sequence). The CDR3 extends over 17 amino acids. The V end was cut by 0 bases, the J end by 0 bases, with 15 bases between. DNA of the CDR3: TGTGCCAGCAGCTTGGCGGGCAGGCGGGCAATGAACACTGAAGCTTTCTTT. As protein: CASSLAGRRAMNTEAFF.

This chain links TRBV6-5 with TRBJ2-7; the match to TRBD1 covers 10 bases. V gave up 2 bases and J gave up 2 bases; unmatched junction bases: 0. This CDR3 comprises 14 residues. The germline gives CDR1 MNHEY, CDR2 SVGAGI. Here the CDR3 reads CASSYGTGAYEQYF. Here the CDR3 DNA reads TGTGCCAGCAGTTACGGGACAGGGGCCTACGAGCAGTACTTC.

This chain joins TRBV9 and TRBJ2-1; 10 bases agree with TRBD2. J was trimmed by 6 bases and V by 1 base; bases with no gene match: 4. This CDR3 is 15 amino acids long. CDR1 is SGDLS and CDR2 is YYNGEE in the germline V gene. The DNA for the CDR3 is TGTGCCAGCAGCGTACTCCTAGCGGGAGTCAATGAGCAGTTCTTC. It specifies CASSVLLAGVNEQFF.

The chain recombines TRBV3-1 (or the pseudogene TRBV3-2) with TRBJ1-5; D call uncertain. The ends were cut back, 3 bases at V and 0 bases at J, with 6 bases in the middle. This CDR3 region has 14 residues. Germline V lookup: CDR1 LGHDT, CDR2 YNNKEL (reference sequence). This CDR3 reads CASSQSYSNQPQHF. The CDR3 bases are TGTGCCAGCAGCCAGAGTTATAGCAATCAGCCCCAGCATTTT.

The chain combines TRBV18 with TRBJ2-1; weak D call: TRBD1 (6 bases). The CDR3 has 17 residues. Germline CDR1 and CDR2: KGHSH and LQKENI. V lost 0 bases, J lost 7 bases, and 19 bases lay in between. The CDR3 DNA follows: TGTGCCAGCTCACCACCGGATCTCCGGACAGAAAAAAATGAGCAGTTCTTC. Translated: CASSPPDLRTEKNEQFF.

The CDR3 loop reads CASSMIAGGLNEQFF. The CDR3 coding sequence is TGTGCCAGTAGTATGATAGCGGGAGGGCTGAATGAGCAGTTCTTC. This chain joins TRBV19 and TRBJ2-1, with TRBD2 matching 11 bases. The CDR3 runs 15 residues. J lost 7 bases, V lost 3 bases, and 5 bases had no gene match. Germline V gene lookup returns CDR1 LNHDA and CDR2 SQIVND (reference sequence).

Details on this clone: Other DNA sequences from this sample encode an identical CDR3 as well. The V call is TRBV18, the J call TRBJ2-1, with no clear D. The CDR3 has 15 amino acids. V lost 2 bases and J lost 2, with 10 bases in between. Germline V gene lookup returns CDR1 KGHSH and CDR2 LQKENI. CDR3 amino acids: CASSPGDGTYNEQFF. The CDR3 coding sequence is TGTGCCAGCTCACCAGGGGATGGGACCTACAATGAGCAGTTCTTC.

The V call is TRBV10-3, the J call TRBJ1-4; D unresolved. Trimming took off 1 base at V and 0 bases at J, with 3 bases between the two ends. The CDR3 covers 14 residues. Germline values: CDR1 ENHRY, CDR2 SYGVKD. Here the CDR3 DNA reads TGTGCCATCAGTGAGTTTGCAACTAATGAAAAACTGTTTTTT. Translation gives CAISEFATNEKLFF.

The chain has TRBV27 and TRBJ1-2; D is uncertain. Deletions cut 3 bases from V and 4 bases from J, with 6 bases between. The CDR3 length is 12 residues. Germline V CDR1 and CDR2: MNHEY, SMNVEV (reference sequence). CDR3 DNA sequence: TGTGCCAGCAGTTTCGCCGGCTATGGCTACACCTTC. This sequence encodes CASSFAGYGYTF.

V gene TRBV7-2 combines with J gene TRBJ2-5; no clear D. The length of the CDR3 is 15 residues. Trimming shortened V by 5 bases and J by 2 bases, and 15 bases separated the two germline ends. CDR1 and CDR2 (germline): SGHTA, FQGNSA. The CDR3 loop is CASSPGTSLQETQYF. The CDR3 DNA follows: TGTGCCAGCAGCCCCGGCACGTCACTTCAAGAGACCCAGTACTTC. Using reference TRBV7-2 and TRBJ2-5 for the parts outside the CDR3, the full variable domain is GAGVSQSPSNKVTEKGKDVELRCDPISGHTALYWYRQSLGQGLEFLIYFQGNSAPDKSGLPSDRFSAERTGGSVSTLTIQRTQQEDSAVYLCASSPGTSLQETQYFGPGTRLLVL.

V gene TRBV9 combines with J gene TRBJ1-2; D remains unclear. V was clipped by 6 bases and J by 4 bases, with 13 bases between them. Germline assignment: CDR1 SGDLS and CDR2 YYNGEE. The length of the CDR3 is 13 residues. CDR3 in amino acids: CASNPGGIYGYTF. CDR3 bases: TGTGCCAGCAACCCAGGCGGAATCTATGGCTACACCTTC.

This clone appeared once. The chain uses TRBV11-2 and TRBJ1-1; TRBD1 might be the D (6 bases). The CDR3 totals 15 residues. CDR1 is SGHAT, CDR2 FQNNGV, per germline. V lost 5 bases and J 10 bases, leaving 23 bases between the germline ends. CDR3 bases: TGTGCCAGCAGCAGGACCGGGACAAGGATTCTGGGAGCTTTCTTT. The encoded protein is CASSRTGTRILGAFF.

The chain has TRBV29-1 and TRBJ2-1; D gene uncertain. The V gene lost 4 bases and the J gene lost 3 bases, with 10 bases spanning the gap. Germline V gene lookup returns CDR1 SQVTM and CDR2 ANQGSEA. This CDR3 has 13 residues. This CDR3 is CSVGPWIYNEQFF. CDR3 DNA: TGCAGCGTTGGCCCCTGGATCTACAATGAGCAGTTCTTC.

V and J are TRBV19 and TRBJ1-5; 8 positions agree with TRBD1. This CDR3 has 17 amino acids. Germline V CDR1 and CDR2: LNHDA, SQIVND (reference sequence). V trimming: 5 bases; J trimming: 0 bases; junction bases outside the gene matches: 9. The CDR3 bases are TGTGCCAGTAGTCTCTGGACAGGGACGTATAGCAATCAGCCCCAGCATTTT. Amino acid sequence: CASSLWTGTYSNQPQHF.

The chain has TRBV12-3 or TRBV12-4 and TRBJ1-5; a weak D match, TRBD1 (6 bases). The CDR3 totals 13 residues. V lost 3 bases and J lost 10, with 13 bases in between. CDR3 coding DNA: TGTGCCAGCAGTTTCAGGGACACCGGTCCCCAGCATTTT. This encodes CASSFRDTGPQHF.